This TCR beta chain was retrieved from a study of cytomegalovirus exposure and HLA in healthy donors. Both 60 Vbeta primers and 13 Jbeta primers went into the PCR. Some clones are missing from TCRdb's copy, which holds only in-frame ones; the method was immunoSEQ multiplex PCR. This table holds some 140,000 clones, over 60% found once. Regarding this clone: Its cognate antigen is unknown.

Findings and limits, study-wide: Across all donors, roughly uniform sequencing depth was an assumption of the presence/absence analyses.

Sequenced input: PBMCs. The clonotype was recovered from a male donor in good health and CMV-seropositive.

The CDR3 DNA sequence: TGTGCCAGCAGTTACTCGATGGGCAGGGAAGAAGAGACCCAGTACTTC. Amino acids: CASSYSMGREEETQYF. The J gene is TRBJ2-5, the V gene TRBV6-5; D is perhaps TRBD1 (5 bases). Germline-derived CDR1 and CDR2 are MNHEY and SVGAGI. V was pared by 0 bases and J by 3 bases, with 14 bases between. The CDR3 sequence is 16 residues long.